This T cell receptor beta chain was observed in a study of cytomegalovirus exposure and HLA in healthy donors. Germline V gene sequence: CDR1 SGHDT, CDR2 YYEEEE. Trimming shortened V by 1 base and J by 0 bases, and 13 bases separated the two germline ends. The CDR3 extends over 17 amino acids. Researchers ran the PCR with 60 Vbeta and 13 Jbeta primers. The method was immunoSEQ multiplex PCR; TCRdb's version includes in-frame clones alone and lacks a portion of them. The table has around 100,000 clones, roughly 80% seen once. This sequence originates from a man aged 25 to 40 in good health and CMV-seropositive. V and J are TRBV5-6 and TRBJ2-2; tentative D call: TRBD1 (6 bases). Sequencing input: PBMCs. This CDR3 reads CASSLFGRTANTGELFF. The CDR3 DNA sequence: TGTGCCAGCAGCTTGTTTGGTCGGACAGCGAACACCGGGGAGCTGTTTTTT.